Listed below are T cell receptor beta chains from one sample, sequenced in a study of post-analysis software for immune sequencing data. MiXCR was run by TCRdb on the PCR reads, yielding one entry per CDR3 protein. Among more than 450,000 distinct CDR3 sequences listed, around a third were seen once. The sample was blood. These receptors were obtained from a girl between 2 and 17 years old with multiple sclerosis. Both conserved end residues are part of each CDR3. Each record gives: CDR3 DNA, CDR3 protein, CDR3 length, D gene, J gene, V gene, clone size. D genes are given only for firm matches. Rows give clone size only sometimes, using once, few, many, or a class for an expanded clone.

TGTGCCAGCAGCTACCGTAGAGGGGCCCGGGTGGAGACCCAGTACTTC	CASSYRRGARVETQYF	16	-	TRBJ2-5	TRBV7-9	few
TGTGCCAGCAGCCCCGGAGTCGTCTACGAGCAGTACTTC	CASSPGVVYEQYF	13	-	TRBJ2-7	TRBV9	-
TGTGCCATCAGTCGGGACAGGGACACTGAAGCTTTCTTT	CAISRDRDTEAFF	13	TRBD1	TRBJ1-1	TRBV10-3	-
TGTGCCAGCAGCCCCGAGGGGCATCAGCCCCAGCATTTT	CASSPEGHQPQHF	13	-	TRBJ1-5	TRBV7-9	-
TGCGCCAGCAGCTTGCAATCCCCGGGCGCCCAAGAGACCCAGTACTTC	CASSLQSPGAQETQYF	16	-	TRBJ2-5	TRBV5-1	-
TGTGCCAGCAGCGAGCAGGGGGCGGGGGAGACCCAGTACTTC	CASSEQGAGETQYF	14	TRBD1	TRBJ2-5	TRBV9	few
TGCGCCAGCAGCCTCAGCCCAGGGGGCGCCTACAATGAGCAGTTCTTC	CASSLSPGGAYNEQFF	16	TRBD1	TRBJ2-1	TRBV4-1	-
TGTGCCATCACGGGTACAGCGGGCTCCTACAATGAGCAGTTCTTC	CAITGTAGSYNEQFF	15	-	TRBJ2-1	TRBV10-3	-
TGTGCCAGCAGCACCGCCGGGACAGGGTGGTCTGGGGCCAACGTCCTGACTTTC	CASSTAGTGWSGANVLTF	18	TRBD1	TRBJ2-6	TRBV12-3/TRBV12-4	-
TGTGCCAGCAGTGAACAGGGTTCGCTCTACGAGCAGTACTTC	CASSEQGSLYEQYF	14	-	TRBJ2-7	TRBV6-1	-